This entry concerns a single T cell receptor (beta chain). Its specificity is not known. This record belongs to a study of beta chain features in type 1 diabetes. Whole-study results and caveats: Across all four CD4+ subsets, people with type 1 diabetes showed modestly shorter TCRB CDR3s.

Germline V gives CDR1 GTSNPN, CDR2 SVGIG (reference sequence). With 1 base clipped from V and 1 base from J, the junction kept 3 bases outside the gene matches. This CDR3 contains 15 residues. Reverse transcription of all isolated RNA meant that expressed TCRB transcripts were sequenced. Some clones are missing from TCRdb's copy, which holds only in-frame ones; the method was immunoSEQ multiplex PCR. The sample gives hundreds of thousands of clones, about 14% of which show up once; 0.03% to 0.045% is in the top ten. Each of the CD4+ naive, central memory, regulatory and stem cell-like memory populations was sorted via CD45RO/CCR7/CD25/CD127/CD95/CD27.

This chain uses TRBV30 with TRBJ1-3; 8 bases align to TRBD1. The TCR originated in a man younger than 30 with type 1 diabetes. The sample consisted of naive CD4+ T cells from blood. The CDR3 DNA is TGTGCCTGGAGTGGTGGGACAGGTTCTGGAAACACCATATATTTT. Protein product: CAWSGGTGSGNTIYF.